This T cell receptor (beta chain) was sequenced in a study of blood T cell repertoires in COVID-19. Study information: T cells, B-cell-depleted T cells, or PBMCs supplied cDNA or gDNA.

Produced via immunoSEQ multiplex PCR; TCRdb's table is partial and in-frame only. The sample lists roughly 50,000 clones; about 85% were seen once. Germline CDR1 MNHEY, CDR2 SVGAGI. Trimming took 10 bases from V and 3 from J, leaving 19 bases between them. The CDR3 is 14 amino acids. This receptor was identified in a human donor in a cohort sampled during active COVID-19. The chain couples TRBV6-5 to TRBJ2-7, with D possibly matching TRBD1 (6 bases). Sequencing input: peripheral blood. CDR3: CATFTTTGNYEQYF. The CDR3 DNA reads as TGTGCCACCTTCACGACTACAGGGAACTACGAGCAGTACTTC.